The 32 T cell receptor beta chains in this list originate from one sample, sequenced in a study of spatial heterogeneity in lung cancer. Study observations and caveats: Counts that tracked tumor mutation counts were those of expanded intratumoral alpha and beta TCRs.

Regarding time point: sample taken at primary tumor resection. Their target antigens are unknown. In TCRdb, the 5' RACE reads were re-called with MiXCR into one record per CDR3 protein. Among 13,000 to 15,000 distinct CDR3 sequences listed, roughly 4.7% were seen once. The sample in question was lung tumor tissue, obtained at surgery. Receptor source: a female donor with early-stage non-small cell lung cancer.

This clonotype came up many times. This beta chain is off target for a library built for alpha chains, so its abundance means little. The chain joins TRBV6-6 to TRBJ1-5; a weak D match, TRBD1 (5 bases). Germline assignment: CDR1 MNHNY and CDR2 SVGAGI (reference sequence). This CDR3 is built from 13 residues. V lost 2 bases to trimming and J lost 6 bases, with 8 bases between them. CDR3 nucleotides: TGTGCCAGCAGTTACCAGGGTAGTCAGCCCCAGCATTTT. Its translation: CASSYQGSQPQHF.

This clonotype appeared many times. Since the library was made to target alpha chains, this beta chain is a stray read and its abundance is not meaningful. The chain links TRBV5-1 to TRBJ2-3; 9 nucleotides line up with TRBD2. After removal of 4 bases from V and 3 bases from J, the junction contained 24 bases not matched to a gene. The germline CDR1 and CDR2 sequences are SGHRS and YFSETQ. The CDR3 extends over 21 amino acids. CDR3 sequence: CASSPQGPQKNLAGPTDTQYF. As DNA, the CDR3 is TGCGCCAGCAGCCCCCAAGGGCCCCAAAAAAACCTAGCGGGACCAACAGATACGCAGTATTTT.

On this clonotype itself: This beta chain was picked up by a library intended for alpha chains and is off target, so its count carries little meaning. The CDR3 DNA follows: TGTGCCAGCAGTTTCCCAGGGGCTGCAGATACGCAGTATTTT. The encoded protein is CASSFPGAADTQYF. The V and J genes are TRBV12-3 or TRBV12-4 and TRBJ2-3, with D perhaps matching TRBD1 (6 bases). This CDR3 is built from 14 residues. Trimming shortened V by 3 bases and J by 4 bases, and 11 bases separated the two germline ends.

This clonotype was recorded many times. This beta chain lies outside the target of a library built for alpha chains; its clone size means little. The V gene is TRBV12-3 or TRBV12-4, the J gene TRBJ1-2, with D perhaps matching TRBD1 (6 bases). This CDR3 is 14 amino acids long. Trimming took 4 bases from V and 5 from J, leaving 14 bases between them. The CDR3 DNA reads TGTGCCAGCAGTTCCTGGACAGCCTCGTATGGCTACACCTTC. This sequence encodes CASSSWTASYGYTF.

This clonotype was counted at least ten times. This beta chain is an off-target read within a library intended for alpha chains, so its frequency means little. J is TRBJ2-7 and V is TRBV6-1; D gene uncertain. This CDR3 has 14 residues. Trimming removed 4 bases at V and 0 bases at J, with 10 bases between. The germline gives CDR1 MNHNS, CDR2 SASEGT. CDR3 in amino acids: CASSADWSSYEQYF. The CDR3 region has the DNA TGTGCCAGCAGTGCCGACTGGAGCTCCTACGAGCAGTACTTC.

This clonotype was counted at least ten times. Little can be read into the size of this beta chain, an off-target read in a library designed for alpha chains. The V and J genes are TRBV7-2 and TRBJ2-3; D gene unclear. Between the trimmed V and J ends, which lost 1 base and 5 bases, there was a span of 7 bases. The CDR3 length is 13 residues. Germline V gene lookup returns CDR1 SGHTA and CDR2 FQGNSA. The chain's CDR3 is CASSLVNRDTQYF. CDR3 DNA: TGTGCCAGCAGCTTAGTAAACCGAGATACGCAGTATTTT.

This clonotype was seen repeatedly, ten times or more. Because this beta chain is a stray read in a library intended to capture alpha chains, its abundance should not be given much weight. V and J are TRBV19 and TRBJ2-7, with D perhaps given as TRBD1 or TRBD2 (5 bases each). This CDR3 is 15 amino acids long. Between the trimmed V and J ends, which lost 4 bases and 4 bases, there was a span of 17 bases. Germline CDR1 LNHDA, CDR2 SQIVND (reference sequence). CDR3 nucleotide sequence: TGTGCCAGTAGTAGGGCCGGGACGGACTCTTACGAGCAGTACTTC. It yields the protein CASSRAGTDSYEQYF. Filled out from reference TRBV19 and TRBJ2-7, the complete variable domain reads DGGITQSPKYLFRKEGQNVTLSCEQNLNHDAMYWYRQDPGQGLRLIYYSQIVNDFQKGDIAEGYSVSREKKESFPLTVTSAQKNPTAFYLCASSRAGTDSYEQYFGPGTRLTVT.

This clonotype was found many times. Since it is a stray read in a library aimed at alpha chains, this beta chain has a size that is not meaningful. J is TRBJ2-5 and V is TRBV5-1; 10 nucleotides match TRBD1. Looked up from germline, CDR1 is SGHRS and CDR2 is YFSETQ. Trimming removed 1 base from V and 7 bases from J; junction bases left unmatched: 16. This CDR3 comprises 18 residues. The CDR3 spells CASSLLGLDRGPRGTQYF. The CDR3 nucleotides read TGCGCCAGCAGCTTGTTGGGACTCGACAGGGGGCCCCGTGGGACCCAGTACTTC. Variable domain in full (rest from reference TRBV5-1 and TRBJ2-5): KAGVTQTPRYLIKTRGQQVTLSCSPISGHRSVSWYQQTPGQGLQFLFEYFSETQRNKGNFPGRFSGRQFSNSRSEMNVSTLELGDSALYLCASSLLGLDRGPRGTQYFGPGTRLLVL.

The sample holds many counts of this clonotype. This beta chain is an off-target read within a library intended for alpha chains, so its frequency means little. The V gene is TRBV5-5, the J gene TRBJ1-5; a weak D match, TRBD1 (6 bases). From germline, CDR1 is SGHKS and CDR2 YYEKEE (reference sequence). Trimming took 0 bases from V and 0 from J, leaving 10 bases between them. This CDR3 has 16 residues. Here the CDR3 reads CASSLGTDYSNQPQHF. In DNA form, the CDR3 reads TGTGCCAGCAGCTTGGGGACAGATTATAGCAATCAGCCCCAGCATTTT.

This clonotype showed up just a few times. Found in a library prepared for alpha chains, this beta chain is an off-target read, and its abundance has little meaning. The chain recombines TRBV5-1 with TRBJ1-2; D possibly corresponds to TRBD1 (6 bases). Germline CDR1 is SGHRS and CDR2 is YFSETQ. V lost 0 bases and J lost 8, with 14 bases in between. This CDR3 is built from 14 residues. DNA of the CDR3: TGCGCCAGCAGCTTGGCCGGGACAAACAGGGGCTACACCTTC. Its protein is CASSLAGTNRGYTF.

Judged by abundance, this clonotype is medium-sized. This beta chain represents an off-target read in a library built for alpha chains; its size is of limited meaning. The chain uses TRBV7-2 and TRBJ2-2; unclear D gene. This CDR3 has 15 residues. V was trimmed by 5 bases and J by 0 bases, leaving 10 bases between them. Germline V gene sequence: CDR1 SGHTA, CDR2 FQGNSA. CDR3 sequence (DNA): TGTGCCAGCAGCCTTCCTTTTTCGAACACCGGGGAGCTGTTTTTT. Encoded protein: CASSLPFSNTGELFF.

There are many counts of this clonotype. Found in a library prepared for alpha chains, this beta chain is an off-target read, and its abundance has little meaning. The V and J genes are TRBV7-9 and TRBJ2-7, with D perhaps TRBD1 or TRBD2 (5 bases each). V lost 6 bases to trimming and J lost 5 bases, with 14 bases between them. The length of the CDR3 is 13 residues. From germline, CDR1 is SEHNR and CDR2 FQNEAQ (reference sequence). This CDR3 reads CASRSSPGNEQYF. Here the CDR3 DNA reads TGTGCCAGCAGATCTAGCCCAGGGAACGAGCAGTACTTC.

This clonotype was seen ten or more times. This beta chain is off target for a library built for alpha chains, so its abundance means little. CDR3 in amino acids: CASSQVFSTDTQYF. CDR3 coding DNA: TGTGCCAGCAGCCAAGTGTTTTCCACAGATACGCAGTATTTT. This rearrangement joins TRBV14 to TRBJ2-3; D call uncertain. V lost 1 base and J 2 bases, leaving 7 bases between the germline ends. Germline V gene sequence: CDR1 SGHDN, CDR2 FVKESK. The CDR3 is made up of 14 amino acids. Complete variable domain (other parts from reference TRBV14 and TRBJ2-3): EAGVTQFPSHSVIEKGQTVTLRCDPISGHDNLYWYRRVMGKEIKFLLHFVKESKQDESGMPNNRFLAERTGGTYSTLKVQPAELEDSGVYFCASSQVFSTDTQYFGPGTRLTVL.

The table lists this clonotype with many counts. In a library made to pick up alpha chains, this beta chain is a stray read with a size that means little. The chain uses TRBV24-1 and TRBJ1-5, with 12 bases aligning to TRBD1. This CDR3 spans 16 amino acids. Germline V gene lookup returns CDR1 KGHDR and CDR2 SFDVKD. Trimming at V came to 3 bases and at J to 4 bases, leaving 3 bases not matched to a gene. The CDR3 sequence is CATSDRDRGLNQPQHF. CDR3 DNA: TGTGCCACCAGTGATCGGGACAGGGGGCTTAATCAGCCCCAGCATTTT.

This clonotype was seen repeatedly, ten times or more. The library was built for alpha chains, so this beta chain is an off-target read and its size means little. The chain uses TRBV7-8 and TRBJ2-3, with a possible D match to TRBD1 (5 bases). Trimming shortened V by 5 bases and J by 3 bases, and 18 bases separated the two germline ends. The CDR3 contains 16 residues. Germline lookup yields CDR1 SGHVS and CDR2 FQNEAQ. The CDR3 loop reads CASSTIAGIRTDTQYF. The CDR3 nucleotides are TGTGCCAGCAGCACAATAGCAGGGATAAGGACAGATACGCAGTATTTT.

About this clonotype: Since the library was made to target alpha chains, this beta chain is a stray read and its abundance is not meaningful. The J gene is TRBJ2-5, the V gene TRBV6-5; D perhaps matches TRBD1 (6 bases). The CDR3 spans 14 residues. V was trimmed by 2 bases and J by 7 bases, leaving 14 bases between them. Per germline, CDR1 MNHEY and CDR2 SVGAGI. The CDR3 here is CASSYTGRGATQYF. CDR3 bases: TGTGCCAGCAGTTACACTGGCAGGGGTGCGACCCAGTACTTC.

This clonotype was recorded at least ten times. A library made for alpha chains picked up this beta chain off target, so its size means little. This sequence joins TRBV2 and TRBJ1-6; possibly TRBD1 for D (5 bases). The CDR3 is 15 amino acids. Trimming left V 3 bases short and J 8 bases short, with 14 bases between. The V gene's germline CDR1 is SNHLY and CDR2 FYNNEI. The DNA for the CDR3 is TGTGCCAGCAGTGATTGGGCAGGGCGGTATTCACCCCTCCACTTT. Its protein is CASSDWAGRYSPLHF.

There are many counts of this clonotype. This beta chain is an off-target read within a library intended for alpha chains, so its frequency means little. The rearrangement joins TRBV29-1 to TRBJ1-2; D perhaps matches TRBD1 (6 bases). CDR3 size: 13 residues. The germline V gene encodes CDR1 SQVTM and CDR2 ANQGSEA. V was pared by 4 bases and J by 5 bases, with 14 bases between. The CDR3 nucleotides read TGCAGCGTTGTTGTACAGGGAAGGTATGGCTACACCTTC. This translates into CSVVVQGRYGYTF.

There are many counts of this clonotype. Within a library made for alpha chains, this beta chain is off target, and its count is uninformative. The chain links TRBV5-1 to TRBJ2-3; 10 positions agree with TRBD2. The CDR3 is made up of 15 amino acids. V shed 3 bases, J shed 2 bases, and the junction held 3 bases outside the gene matches. Germline CDR1 and CDR2: SGHRS and YFSETQ. The CDR3 nucleotides are TGCGCCAGCAGCTCTCTAGCGGGGGTCACAGATACGCAGTATTTT. Residues: CASSSLAGVTDTQYF.

This clonotype was seen ten or more times. This beta chain is an off-target read within a library intended for alpha chains, so its frequency means little. As DNA, the CDR3 is TGTGCCAGCAGCGTAGCGGCTAGCGGGGGGGCCTGGACCTACGAGCAGTACTTC. It encodes CASSVAASGGAWTYEQYF. The chain recombines TRBV9 with TRBJ2-7; 12 nucleotides agree with TRBD2. The J segment lost 2 bases and the V segment lost 0 bases, leaving 9 bases of the junction unmatched. The CDR3 loop spans 18 amino acids. The germline CDR1 and CDR2 sequences are SGDLS and YYNGEE.

This clonotype was picked up many times. This beta chain came through as a stray read in a library set up for alpha chains, and its size says little. The gene calls are TRBV5-1 and TRBJ1-5; D not certain. This CDR3 has 15 residues. Looked up from germline, CDR1 is SGHRS and CDR2 is YFSETQ. Trimming removed 2 bases at V and 2 bases at J, with 11 bases between. The DNA of the CDR3 is TGCGCCAGCAGCTTAAGTCCTTTGGGCAATCAGCCCCAGCATTTT. Protein sequence: CASSLSPLGNQPQHF.

The table lists this clonotype with many counts. This beta chain appears as a stray read in a library generated for alpha chains; its size is not informative. The gene calls are TRBV6-2 or TRBV6-3 and TRBJ1-1, with D hard to call. V was cut by 6 bases and J by 7 bases, with 9 bases left in between. CDR3 size: 11 residues. The germline gives CDR1 MNHEY, CDR2 SVGEGT. CDR3 nucleotides: TGTGCCAGCAGGGACCGTCTTGAAGCTTTCTTT. Amino acids: CASRDRLEAFF.

Ten or more counts support this clonotype. As an off-target read in a library built for alpha chains, this beta chain has a frequency of little significance. The genes are TRBV20-1 and TRBJ1-1; D unresolved. The V end lost 6 bases, the J end lost 2 bases, and 13 bases lay between the germline ends. The CDR3 has 13 residues. CDR1 is DFQATT and CDR2 is SNEGSKA in the germline V gene (reference sequence). The CDR3 spells CSASSDSNTEAFF. CDR3 DNA: TGCAGTGCCTCTTCTGATTCAAACACTGAAGCTTTCTTT.

This clonotype was recorded at least ten times. At one of its ends the junction is not consistent with the germline gene, which may arise from a read error. Since it is a stray read in a library aimed at alpha chains, this beta chain has a size that is not meaningful. This rearrangement joins TRBV5-6 to TRBJ2-7; 8 bases are shared with TRBD2. CDR1 SGHDT and CDR2 YYEEEE come from the germline V gene. The CDR3 covers 14 residues. CDR3 loop: CASSRAWDATGGDF. In DNA form, the CDR3 reads TGTGCCAGCAGCCGAGCCTGGGACGCTACCGGGGGGGACTTC.

Note on this clonotype: This beta chain represents an off-target read in a library built for alpha chains; its size is of limited meaning. This chain links TRBV4-1 with TRBJ1-1; 8 nucleotides align to TRBD1. Germline CDR1 MGHRA, CDR2 YSYEKL. The CDR3 covers 16 residues. V shed 3 bases, J shed 2 bases, and the junction held 8 bases outside the gene matches. The CDR3 bases are TGCGCCAGCAGCCATCTGTCCGGACAGGGAAACACTGAAGCTTTCTTT. Translated, it gives CASSHLSGQGNTEAFF.

This clonotype was seen repeatedly, ten times or more. This beta chain came through as a stray read in a library set up for alpha chains, and its size says little. The rearrangement joins TRBV5-1 to TRBJ1-2, with unresolved D. V was trimmed by 0 bases and J by 8 bases, leaving 8 bases between them. The germline V gene encodes CDR1 SGHRS and CDR2 YFSETQ. The CDR3 extends over 12 amino acids. The CDR3 loop is CASSLDGKGYTF. Here the CDR3 DNA reads TGCGCCAGCAGCTTGGACGGCAAGGGCTACACCTTC.

Details on this clonotype: This beta chain is off target for a library built for alpha chains, so its abundance means little. The chain carries TRBV5-1 and TRBJ2-3; 8 positions match TRBD1. The CDR3 spans 16 residues. In germline, CDR1 is SGHRS, CDR2 YFSETQ. With V trimmed by 0 bases and J by 3 bases, 6 bases remained unmatched. This CDR3 is CASSLADRVRTDTQYF. The CDR3 DNA reads TGCGCCAGCAGCTTGGCGGACAGGGTGCGGACAGATACGCAGTATTTT. The variable domain in full, with the rest retrieved from reference TRBV5-1 and TRBJ2-3, is KAGVTQTPRYLIKTRGQQVTLSCSPISGHRSVSWYQQTPGQGLQFLFEYFSETQRNKGNFPGRFSGRQFSNSRSEMNVSTLELGDSALYLCASSLADRVRTDTQYFGPGTRLTVL.

This clonotype was seen at least ten times. The library was built for alpha chains, so this beta chain is an off-target read and its size means little. This chain links TRBV7-2 with TRBJ2-3, with 9 nucleotides matching TRBD2. CDR3 size: 16 residues. The germline CDR1 and CDR2 sequences are SGHTA and FQGNSA. The V segment lost 5 bases and the J segment 0 bases; nucleotides outside the gene matches: 6. The CDR3 nucleotides are TGTGCCAGCAGCCCCGGGACTAGCTCTAGCACAGATACGCAGTATTTT. Its translation: CASSPGTSSSTDTQYF. Supplemented by reference TRBV7-2 and TRBJ2-3, the full variable domain reads GAGVSQSPSNKVTEKGKDVELRCDPISGHTALYWYRQSLGQGLEFLIYFQGNSAPDKSGLPSDRFSAERTGGSVSTLTIQRTQQEDSAVYLCASSPGTSSSTDTQYFGPGTRLTVL.

Relative to its sample, this clonotype is medium-sized (0.01 to 0.1%). Found in a library prepared for alpha chains, this beta chain is an off-target read, and its abundance has little meaning. The chain has TRBV27 and TRBJ1-2; TRBD1 is a possible D gene (6 bases). The CDR3 length is 13 residues. Trimming took 3 bases from V and 7 from J, leaving 12 bases between them. Germline-derived CDR1 and CDR2 are MNHEY and SMNVEV (reference sequence). The CDR3: CASSFLAGAGYTF. CDR3 coding DNA: TGTGCCAGCAGTTTTCTGGCAGGGGCTGGCTACACCTTC.

This clonotype has ten or more counts. Because this beta chain is a stray read in a library intended to capture alpha chains, its abundance should not be given much weight. J is TRBJ2-1 and V is TRBV20-1, with 10 bases identical to TRBD1. Trimming took 7 bases from V and 8 from J; bases not matched to a gene: 8. Germline V gene data show CDR1 as DFQATT and CDR2 as SNEGSKA (reference sequence). This CDR3 has 13 residues. The CDR3 DNA reads TGCAGTGGGCCGGGACAGGGGTATGATGAGCAGTTCTTC. As protein: CSGPGQGYDEQFF.

This clonotype was seen many times. In a library made to pick up alpha chains, this beta chain is a stray read with a size that means little. This sequence joins TRBV5-1 and TRBJ1-2, with 11 bases matching TRBD1. The CDR3 spans 16 residues. V lost 0 bases and J lost 6; bases outside the gene matches: 7. Germline V gene lookup returns CDR1 SGHRS and CDR2 YFSETQ. CDR3: CASSLAWDRGKDGYTF. The CDR3 bases are TGCGCCAGCAGCTTGGCCTGGGACAGGGGGAAGGATGGCTACACCTTC.

This clonotype was seen ten or more times. The library was built for alpha chains, so this beta chain is an off-target read and its size means little. The chain links TRBV4-3 to TRBJ1-4; perhaps TRBD1 as D (6 bases). V lost 2 bases and J lost 3, with 22 bases in between. Germline V gene lookup returns CDR1 LGHNA and CDR2 YSLEER. The CDR3 spans 19 residues. The CDR3 protein is CASSQQTFAGTPSNEKLFF. The CDR3 DNA reads TGCGCCAGCAGCCAACAGACTTTCGCCGGGACACCTTCTAATGAAAAACTGTTTTTT.